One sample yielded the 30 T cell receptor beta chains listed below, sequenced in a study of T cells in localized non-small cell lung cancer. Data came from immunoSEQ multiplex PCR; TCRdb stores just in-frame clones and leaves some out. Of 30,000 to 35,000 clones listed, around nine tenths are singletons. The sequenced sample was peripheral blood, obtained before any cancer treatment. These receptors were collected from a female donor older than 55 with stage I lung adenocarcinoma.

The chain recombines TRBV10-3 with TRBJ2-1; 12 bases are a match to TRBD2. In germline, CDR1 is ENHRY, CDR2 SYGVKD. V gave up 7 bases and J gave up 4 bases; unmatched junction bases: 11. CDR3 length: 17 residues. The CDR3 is CAITKGLAGSGYNEQFF. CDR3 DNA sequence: TGTGCCATCACTAAAGGACTAGCGGGGTCGGGTTACAATGAGCAGTTCTTC.

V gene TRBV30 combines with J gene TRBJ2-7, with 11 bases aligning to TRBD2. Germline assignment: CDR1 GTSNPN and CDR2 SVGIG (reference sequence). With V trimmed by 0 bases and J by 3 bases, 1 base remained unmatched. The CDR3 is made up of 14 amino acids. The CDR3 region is CAWSVGLAGYEQYF. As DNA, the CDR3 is TGTGCCTGGAGTGTAGGACTAGCGGGCTACGAGCAGTACTTC.

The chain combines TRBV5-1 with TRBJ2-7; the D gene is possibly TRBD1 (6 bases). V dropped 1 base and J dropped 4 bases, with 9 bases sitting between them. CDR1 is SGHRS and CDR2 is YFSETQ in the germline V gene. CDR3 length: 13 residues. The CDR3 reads CASSLLQGYEQYF. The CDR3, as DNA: TGCGCCAGCAGCTTGTTGCAGGGGTACGAGCAGTACTTC.

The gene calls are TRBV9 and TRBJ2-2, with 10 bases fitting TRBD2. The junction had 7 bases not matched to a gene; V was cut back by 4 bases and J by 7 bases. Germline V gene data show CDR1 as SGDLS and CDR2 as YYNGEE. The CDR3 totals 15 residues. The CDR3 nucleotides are TGTGCCAGCAGCCCTCAGCGGGAGGGCCTCGGGGAGCTGTTTTTT. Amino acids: CASSPQREGLGELFF.

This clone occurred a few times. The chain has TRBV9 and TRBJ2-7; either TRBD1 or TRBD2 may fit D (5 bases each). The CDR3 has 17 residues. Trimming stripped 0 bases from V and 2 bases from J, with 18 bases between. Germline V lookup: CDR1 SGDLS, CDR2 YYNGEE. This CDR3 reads CASSVVPSQGSPYEQYF. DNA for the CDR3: TGTGCCAGCAGCGTAGTCCCTAGCCAGGGCAGCCCCTACGAGCAGTACTTC.

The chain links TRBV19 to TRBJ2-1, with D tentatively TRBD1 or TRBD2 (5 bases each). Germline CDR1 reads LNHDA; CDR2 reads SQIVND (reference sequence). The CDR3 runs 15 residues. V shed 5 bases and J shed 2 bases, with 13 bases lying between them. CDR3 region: CASSPWGRAYNEQFF. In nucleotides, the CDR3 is TGTGCCAGTAGTCCTTGGGGACGGGCCTACAATGAGCAGTTCTTC.

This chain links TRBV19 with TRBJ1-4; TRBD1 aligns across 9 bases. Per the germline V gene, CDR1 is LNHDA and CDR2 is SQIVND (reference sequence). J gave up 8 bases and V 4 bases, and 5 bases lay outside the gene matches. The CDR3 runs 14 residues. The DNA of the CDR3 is TGTGCCAGTAGTAACAGGGGGCTAGGCGAAAAACTGTTTTTT. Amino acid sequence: CASSNRGLGEKLFF.

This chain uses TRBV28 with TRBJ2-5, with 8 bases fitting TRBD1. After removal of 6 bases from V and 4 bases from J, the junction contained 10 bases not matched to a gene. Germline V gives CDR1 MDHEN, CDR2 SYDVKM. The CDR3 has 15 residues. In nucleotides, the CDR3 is TGTGCCAGCAGAGATGCAGGGGGCTTAGGAGAGACCCAGTACTTC. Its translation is CASRDAGGLGETQYF.

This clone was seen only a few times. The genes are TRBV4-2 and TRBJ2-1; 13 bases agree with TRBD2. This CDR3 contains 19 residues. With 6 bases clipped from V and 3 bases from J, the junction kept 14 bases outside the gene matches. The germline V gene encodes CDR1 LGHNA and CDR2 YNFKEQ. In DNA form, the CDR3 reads TGTGCCAGCAGTCAAAGGACTAGCGGGAGCTCAACCATCTACAATGAGCAGTTCTTC. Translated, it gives CASSQRTSGSSTIYNEQFF.

The CDR3 spells CASSAGTEYYEQYF. The CDR3 DNA is TGTGCCAGCAGCGCCGGGACAGAATACTACGAGCAGTACTTC. The V call is TRBV9, the J call TRBJ2-7, with 7 bases identical to TRBD1. Germline V lookup: CDR1 SGDLS, CDR2 YYNGEE. Trimming took 3 bases from V and 3 from J; bases not matched to a gene: 6. This CDR3 comprises 14 residues. Filled out from reference TRBV9 and TRBJ2-7, the complete variable domain reads DSGVTQTPKHLITATGQRVTLRCSPRSGDLSVYWYQQSLDQGLQFLIQYYNGEERAKGNILERFSAQQFPDLHSELNLSSLELGDSALYFCASSAGTEYYEQYFGPGTRLTVT.

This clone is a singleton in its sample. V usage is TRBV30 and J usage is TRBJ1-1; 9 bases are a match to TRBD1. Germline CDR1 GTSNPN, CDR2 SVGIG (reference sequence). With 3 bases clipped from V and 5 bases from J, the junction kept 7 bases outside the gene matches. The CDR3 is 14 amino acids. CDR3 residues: CAWRDTGGETEAFF. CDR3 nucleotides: TGTGCCTGGAGAGACACAGGGGGCGAGACTGAAGCTTTCTTT.

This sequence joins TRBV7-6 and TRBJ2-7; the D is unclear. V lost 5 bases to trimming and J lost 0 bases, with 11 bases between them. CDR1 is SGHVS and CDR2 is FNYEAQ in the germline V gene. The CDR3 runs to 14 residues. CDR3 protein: CASSQTLSSYEQYF. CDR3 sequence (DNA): TGTGCCAGCAGCCAAACGCTCAGCTCCTACGAGCAGTACTTC.

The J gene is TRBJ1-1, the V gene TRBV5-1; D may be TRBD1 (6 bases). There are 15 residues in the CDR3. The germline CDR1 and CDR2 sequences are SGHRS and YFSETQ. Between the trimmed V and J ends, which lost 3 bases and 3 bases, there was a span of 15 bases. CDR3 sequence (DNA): TGCGCCAGCAGCTCCACTTACAGGGTGCACACTGAAGCTTTCTTT. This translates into CASSSTYRVHTEAFF.

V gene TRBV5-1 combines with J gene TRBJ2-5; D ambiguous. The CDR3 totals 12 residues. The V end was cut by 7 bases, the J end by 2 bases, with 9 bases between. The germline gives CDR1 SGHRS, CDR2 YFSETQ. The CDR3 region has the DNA TGCGCCAGCGGGATCCGACAAGAGACCCAGTACTTC. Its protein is CASGIRQETQYF. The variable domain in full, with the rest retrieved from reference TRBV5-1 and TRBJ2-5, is KAGVTQTPRYLIKTRGQQVTLSCSPISGHRSVSWYQQTPGQGLQFLFEYFSETQRNKGNFPGRFSGRQFSNSRSEMNVSTLELGDSALYLCASGIRQETQYFGPGTRLLVL.

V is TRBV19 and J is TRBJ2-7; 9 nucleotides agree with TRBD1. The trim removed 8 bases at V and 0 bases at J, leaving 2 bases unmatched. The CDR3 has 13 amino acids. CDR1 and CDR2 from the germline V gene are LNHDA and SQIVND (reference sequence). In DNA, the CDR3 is TGTGCCAGTGGACAGGGGTCCTCCTACGAGCAGTACTTC. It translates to CASGQGSSYEQYF.

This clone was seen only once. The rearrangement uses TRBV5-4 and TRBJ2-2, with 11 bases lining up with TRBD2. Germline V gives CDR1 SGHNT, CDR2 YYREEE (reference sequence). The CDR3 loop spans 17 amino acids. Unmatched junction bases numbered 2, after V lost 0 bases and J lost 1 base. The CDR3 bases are TGTGCCAGCAGCTTGGGGCTAGCGGGAGGGAACACCGGGGAGCTGTTTTTT. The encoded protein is CASSLGLAGGNTGELFF. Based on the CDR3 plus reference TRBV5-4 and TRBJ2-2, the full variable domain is ETGVTQSPTHLIKTRGQQVTLRCSSQSGHNTVSWYQQALGQGPQFIFQYYREEENGRGNFPPRFSGLQFPNYSSELNVNALELDDSALYLCASSLGLAGGNTGELFFGEGSRLTVL.

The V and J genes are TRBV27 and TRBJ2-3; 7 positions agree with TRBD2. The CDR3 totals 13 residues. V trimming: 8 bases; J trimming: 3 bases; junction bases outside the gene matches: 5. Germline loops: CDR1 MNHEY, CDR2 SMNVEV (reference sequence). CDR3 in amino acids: CASHGGSTDTQYF. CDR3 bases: TGTGCCAGCCACGGGGGGAGTACAGATACGCAGTATTTT.

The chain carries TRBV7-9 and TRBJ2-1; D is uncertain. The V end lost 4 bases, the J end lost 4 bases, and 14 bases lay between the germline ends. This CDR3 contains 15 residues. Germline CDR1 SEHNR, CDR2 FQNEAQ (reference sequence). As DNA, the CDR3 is TGTGCCAGCAGCTACGGTGGACCAGCGTACAATGAGCAGTTCTTC. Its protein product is CASSYGGPAYNEQFF.

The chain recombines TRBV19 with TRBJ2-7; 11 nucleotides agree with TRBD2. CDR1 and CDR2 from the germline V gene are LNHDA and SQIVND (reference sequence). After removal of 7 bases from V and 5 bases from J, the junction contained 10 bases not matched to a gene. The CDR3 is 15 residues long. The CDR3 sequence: CASKVGLAGGDEQYF. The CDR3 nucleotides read TGTGCCAGTAAGGTGGGTCTAGCGGGAGGAGACGAGCAGTACTTC. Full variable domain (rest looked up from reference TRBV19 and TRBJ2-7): DGGITQSPKYLFRKEGQNVTLSCEQNLNHDAMYWYRQDPGQGLRLIYYSQIVNDFQKGDIAEGYSVSREKKESFPLTVTSAQKNPTAFYLCASKVGLAGGDEQYFGPGTRLTVT.

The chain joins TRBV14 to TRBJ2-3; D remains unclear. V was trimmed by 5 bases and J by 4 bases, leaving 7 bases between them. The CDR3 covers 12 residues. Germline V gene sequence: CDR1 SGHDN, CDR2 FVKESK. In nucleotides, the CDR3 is TGTGCCAGCAGCTGGGTCCCAGATACGCAGTATTTT. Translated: CASSWVPDTQYF.

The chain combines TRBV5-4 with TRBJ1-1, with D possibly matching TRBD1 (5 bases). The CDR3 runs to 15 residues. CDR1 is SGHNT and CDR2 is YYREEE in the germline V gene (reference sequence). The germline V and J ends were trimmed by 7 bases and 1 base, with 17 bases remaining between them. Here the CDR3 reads CASGLFGTANTEAFF. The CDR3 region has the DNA TGTGCCAGCGGACTGTTCGGGACCGCGAACACTGAAGCTTTCTTT.

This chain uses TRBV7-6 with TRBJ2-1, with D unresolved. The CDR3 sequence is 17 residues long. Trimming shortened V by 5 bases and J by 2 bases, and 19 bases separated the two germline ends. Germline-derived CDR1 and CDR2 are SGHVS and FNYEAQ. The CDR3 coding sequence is TGTGCCAGCAGCCCCCGGGCCCCGAAGTCCACCTACAATGAGCAGTTCTTC. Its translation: CASSPRAPKSTYNEQFF.

As DNA, the CDR3 is TGTGCCAGCTCTCCGAGCGGGAGTGGAGGCGAGCAGTACTTC. This encodes CASSPSGSGGEQYF. The gene calls are TRBV18 and TRBJ2-7; TRBD2 matches at 8 bases. This CDR3 contains 14 residues. Germline V gene lookup returns CDR1 KGHSH and CDR2 LQKENI. The V gene end was trimmed by 6 bases and the J gene end by 6 bases; junction bases not matched to a gene: 10.

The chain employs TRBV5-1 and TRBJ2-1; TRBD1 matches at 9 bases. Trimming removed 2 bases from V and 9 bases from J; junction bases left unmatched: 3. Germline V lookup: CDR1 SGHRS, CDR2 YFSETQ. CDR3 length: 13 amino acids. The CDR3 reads CASSFTGGVEQFF. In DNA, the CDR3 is TGCGCCAGCAGCTTTACAGGGGGCGTTGAGCAGTTCTTC.

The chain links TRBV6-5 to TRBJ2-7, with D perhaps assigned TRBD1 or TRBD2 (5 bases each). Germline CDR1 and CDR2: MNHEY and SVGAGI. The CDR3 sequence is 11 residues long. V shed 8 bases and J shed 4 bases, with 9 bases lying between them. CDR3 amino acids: CASGDLYEQYF. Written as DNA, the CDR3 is TGTGCCAGCGGGGACCTTTACGAGCAGTACTTC.

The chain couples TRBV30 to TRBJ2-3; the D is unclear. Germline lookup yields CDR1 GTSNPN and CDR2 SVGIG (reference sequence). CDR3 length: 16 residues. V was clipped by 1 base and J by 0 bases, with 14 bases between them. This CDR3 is CAWSGLGGASTDTQYF. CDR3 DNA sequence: TGTGCCTGGAGTGGATTAGGCGGTGCTAGCACAGATACGCAGTATTTT.

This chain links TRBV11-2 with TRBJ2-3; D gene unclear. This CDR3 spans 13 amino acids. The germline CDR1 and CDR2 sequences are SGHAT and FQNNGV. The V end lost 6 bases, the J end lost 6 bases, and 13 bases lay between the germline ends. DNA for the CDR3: TGTGCCAGCAGACAGTCCGCCCCGGATACGCAGTATTTT. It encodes CASRQSAPDTQYF.

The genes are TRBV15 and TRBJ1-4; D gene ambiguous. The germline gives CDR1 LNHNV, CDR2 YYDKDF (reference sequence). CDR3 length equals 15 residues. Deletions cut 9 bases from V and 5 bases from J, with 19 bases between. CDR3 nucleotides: TGTGCCACGACGAAGGGAGGGCCTAAGAATGAAAAACTGTTTTTT. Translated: CATTKGGPKNEKLFF.

CDR3 loop: CSVEESEGNEQFF. The CDR3 DNA is TGCAGCGTTGAAGAATCAGAGGGCAATGAGCAGTTCTTC. The V gene is TRBV29-1, the J gene TRBJ2-1, with D perhaps TRBD2 (5 bases). Trimming pared 0 bases from V and 6 bases from J, leaving 9 bases between. The germline V gene encodes CDR1 SQVTM and CDR2 ANQGSEA. The CDR3 is made up of 13 amino acids.

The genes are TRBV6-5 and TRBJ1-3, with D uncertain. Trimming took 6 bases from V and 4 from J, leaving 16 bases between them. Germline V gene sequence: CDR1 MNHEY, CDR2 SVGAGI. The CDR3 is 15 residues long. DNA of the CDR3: TGTGCCAGCAGACCCTTGGAAGCGGCCGGAAACACCATATATTTT. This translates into CASRPLEAAGNTIYF.